A selection of T cell receptor beta chains follows, all from one sample in a study of cytomegalovirus exposure and HLA in healthy donors. Only in-frame clones appear in the TCRdb table, and some are missing; sequencing was by immunoSEQ multiplex PCR. The data contain 200,000 or so clones, approximately 81% of them seen just once; the ten biggest clones take up over 1%. Sample: PBMCs. Receptors were obtained from a human donor in good health. Both conserved end residues are part of each CDR3. The D gene is left open where the match is weak. Size is stated for part of the rows, as once, few or many counts, or as a class when the clone is expanded.

-,TRBV6-1,TRBJ2-7,TRBD2,CASSEGASGIGEQYF,TGTGCCAGCAGTGAGGGGGCTAGCGGGATAGGTGAGCAGTACTTC
-,TRBV9,TRBJ2-7,TRBD2,CASSTTSESSYEQYF,TGTGCCAGCAGCACAACTAGCGAGAGCTCCTACGAGCAGTACTTC
-,TRBV7-6,TRBJ2-4,TRBD1,CASSLEQGARGGPKNIQYF,TGTGCCAGCAGCTTAGAACAGGGGGCACGGGGTGGACCCAAAAACATTCAGTACTTC
once,TRBV4-2,TRBJ2-7,-,CASSLTPTRGSGDEQYF,TGTGCCAGCAGCCTGACCCCCACCCGGGGGTCCGGGGACGAGCAGTACTTC
-,TRBV5-8,TRBJ1-2,-,CASRQHDIANYGYTF,TGTGCCAGCAGACAGCATGATATAGCTAACTATGGCTACACCTTC
-,TRBV27,TRBJ1-3,-,CASSLSGVANTIYF,TGTGCCAGCAGTTTGTCAGGGGTTGCAAACACCATATATTTT
-,TRBV13,TRBJ2-1,TRBD2,CASSLAGGPLDEQFF,TGTGCCAGCAGCTTAGCGGGAGGCCCCCTGGATGAGCAGTTCTTC
few,TRBV25-1,TRBJ2-1,-,CASAAGNEQFF,TGTGCCAGCGCCGCCGGCAATGAGCAGTTCTTC
-,TRBV19,TRBJ1-5,-,CASSMTVSSNQPQHF,TGTGCCAGTAGTATGACAGTTTCCAGCAATCAGCCCCAGCATTTT
-,TRBV6-1,TRBJ2-7,TRBD1,CASRLTGKAYEQYF,TGTGCCAGCAGGCTGACAGGGAAGGCCTACGAGCAGTACTTC
-,TRBV15,TRBJ2-2,TRBD2,CATSRPRSSGARGGELFF,TGTGCCACCAGCAGACCTAGATCTAGCGGGGCTCGGGGCGGGGAGCTGTTTTTT
few,TRBV6-1,TRBJ2-1,TRBD2,CASSPVVAGRNEQFF,TGTGCCAGCAGTCCCGTGGTAGCGGGAAGGAATGAGCAGTTCTTC